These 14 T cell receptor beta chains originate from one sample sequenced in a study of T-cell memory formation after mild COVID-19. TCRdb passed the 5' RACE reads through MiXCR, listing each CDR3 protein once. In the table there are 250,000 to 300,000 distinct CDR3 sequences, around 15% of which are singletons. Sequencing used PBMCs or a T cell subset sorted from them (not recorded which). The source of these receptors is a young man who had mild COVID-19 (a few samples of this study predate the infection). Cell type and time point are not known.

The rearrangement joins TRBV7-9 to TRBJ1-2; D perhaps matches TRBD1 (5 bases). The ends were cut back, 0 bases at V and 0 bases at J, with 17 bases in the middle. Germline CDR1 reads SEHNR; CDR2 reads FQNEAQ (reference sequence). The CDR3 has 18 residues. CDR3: CASSLAGGRAGTNYGYTF. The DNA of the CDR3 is TGTGCCAGCAGCTTAGCCGGGGGTAGGGCCGGAACTAACTATGGCTACACCTTC. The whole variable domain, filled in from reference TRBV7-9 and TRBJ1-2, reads DTGVSQNPRHKITKRGQNVTFRCDPISEHNRLYWYRQTLGQGPEFLTYFQNEAQLEKSRLLSDRFSAERPKGSFSTLEIQRTEQGDSAMYLCASSLAGGRAGTNYGYTFGSGTRLTVV.

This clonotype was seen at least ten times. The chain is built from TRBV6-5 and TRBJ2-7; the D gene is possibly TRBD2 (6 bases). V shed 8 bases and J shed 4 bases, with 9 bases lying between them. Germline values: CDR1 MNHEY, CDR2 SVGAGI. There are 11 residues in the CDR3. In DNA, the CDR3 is TGTGCCAGCGGGGGGACTTACGAGCAGTACGTC. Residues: CASGGTYEQYV.

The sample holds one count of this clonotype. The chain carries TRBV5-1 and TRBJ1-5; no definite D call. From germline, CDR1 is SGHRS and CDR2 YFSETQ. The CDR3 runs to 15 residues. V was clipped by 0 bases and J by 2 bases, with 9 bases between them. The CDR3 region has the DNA TGCGCCAGCAGCTTGGCCGGTCAGGGCAATCAGCCCCAGCATTTT. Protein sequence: CASSLAGQGNQPQHF.

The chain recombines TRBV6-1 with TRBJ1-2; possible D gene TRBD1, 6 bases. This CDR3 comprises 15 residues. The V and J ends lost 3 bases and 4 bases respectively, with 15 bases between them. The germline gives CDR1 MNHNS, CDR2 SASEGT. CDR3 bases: TGTGCCAGCAGTGAGACAGGCAAGGGGACCTATGGCTACACCTTC. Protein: CASSETGKGTYGYTF.

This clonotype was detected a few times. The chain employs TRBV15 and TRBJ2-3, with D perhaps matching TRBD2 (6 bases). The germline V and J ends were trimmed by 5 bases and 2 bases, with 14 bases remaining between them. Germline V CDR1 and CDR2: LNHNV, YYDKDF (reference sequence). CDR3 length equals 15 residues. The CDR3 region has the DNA TGTGCCACCAGCGGGTTACGGGAGAACACAGATACGCAGTATTTT. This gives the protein CATSGLRENTDTQYF.

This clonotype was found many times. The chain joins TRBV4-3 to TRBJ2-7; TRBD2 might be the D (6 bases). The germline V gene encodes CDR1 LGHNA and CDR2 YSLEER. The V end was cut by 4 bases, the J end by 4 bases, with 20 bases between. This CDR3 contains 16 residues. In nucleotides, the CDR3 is TGCGCCAGCAGCCGGCGGGGACCACGCTTGACTTACGAGCAGTACGTC. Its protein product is CASSRRGPRLTYEQYV.

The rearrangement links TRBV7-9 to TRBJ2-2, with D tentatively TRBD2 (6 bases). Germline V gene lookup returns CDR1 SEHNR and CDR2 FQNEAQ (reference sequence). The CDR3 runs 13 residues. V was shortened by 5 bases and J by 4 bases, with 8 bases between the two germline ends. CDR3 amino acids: CASSEAGTGELFF. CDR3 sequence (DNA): TGTGCCAGCAGCGAAGCGGGCACCGGGGAGCTGTTTTTT.

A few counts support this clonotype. CDR3 in amino acids: CASSSPGGNTEAFF. CDR3 sequence (DNA): TGTGCCAGCAGTTCTCCAGGGGGGAACACTGAAGCTTTCTTT. The chain joins TRBV27 to TRBJ1-1, with 7 bases that match TRBD1. CDR1 and CDR2 from the germline V gene are MNHEY and SMNVEV (reference sequence). Trimming at V came to 4 bases and at J to 1 base, leaving 3 bases not matched to a gene. The CDR3 runs to 14 residues.

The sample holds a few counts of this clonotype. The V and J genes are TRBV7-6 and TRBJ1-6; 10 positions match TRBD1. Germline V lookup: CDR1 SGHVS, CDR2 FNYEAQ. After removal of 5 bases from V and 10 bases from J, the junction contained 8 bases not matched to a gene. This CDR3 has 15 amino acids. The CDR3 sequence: CASSPGTGARSPLHF. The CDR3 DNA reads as TGTGCCAGCAGCCCCGGGACAGGGGCGAGATCACCCCTCCACTTT.

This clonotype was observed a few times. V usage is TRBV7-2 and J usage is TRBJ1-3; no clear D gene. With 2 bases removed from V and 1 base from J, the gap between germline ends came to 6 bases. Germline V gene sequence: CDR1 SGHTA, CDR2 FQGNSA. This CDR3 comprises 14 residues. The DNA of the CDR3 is TGTGCCAGCAGCTTAAGTCCGTCTGGAAACACCATATATTTT. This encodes CASSLSPSGNTIYF.

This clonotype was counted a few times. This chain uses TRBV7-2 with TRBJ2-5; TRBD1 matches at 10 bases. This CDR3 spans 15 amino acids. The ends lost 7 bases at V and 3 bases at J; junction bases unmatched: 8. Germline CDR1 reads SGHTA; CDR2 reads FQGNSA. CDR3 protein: CASTLAGTGEETQYF. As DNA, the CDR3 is TGTGCCAGCACCCTAGCCGGGACAGGGGAAGAGACCCAGTACTTC. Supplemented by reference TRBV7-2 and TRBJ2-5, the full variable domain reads GAGVSQSPSNKVTEKGKDVELRCDPISGHTALYWYRQSLGQGLEFLIYFQGNSAPDKSGLPSDRFSAERTGGSVSTLTIQRTQQEDSAVYLCASTLAGTGEETQYFGPGTRLLVL.

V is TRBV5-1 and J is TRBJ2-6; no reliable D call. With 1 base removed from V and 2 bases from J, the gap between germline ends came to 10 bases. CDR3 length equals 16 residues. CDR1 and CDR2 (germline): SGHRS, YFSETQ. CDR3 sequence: CASSLRYLAGANVLTF. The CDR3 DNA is TGCGCCAGCAGCTTGAGGTATCTGGCTGGGGCCAACGTCCTGACTTTC.

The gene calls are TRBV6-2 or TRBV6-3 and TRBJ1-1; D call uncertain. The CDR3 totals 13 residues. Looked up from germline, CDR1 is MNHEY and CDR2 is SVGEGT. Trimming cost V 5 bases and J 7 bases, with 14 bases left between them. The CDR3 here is CASSLAPEGEAFF. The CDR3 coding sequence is TGTGCCAGCAGTCTAGCACCCGAAGGTGAAGCTTTCTTT.

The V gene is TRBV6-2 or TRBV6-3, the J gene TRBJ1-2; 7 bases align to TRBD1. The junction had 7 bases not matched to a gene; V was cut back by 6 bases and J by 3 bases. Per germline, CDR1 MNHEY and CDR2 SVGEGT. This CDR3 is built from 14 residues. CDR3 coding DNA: TGTGCCAGCAGACAAACCGGGACAGACTATGGCTACACCTTC. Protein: CASRQTGTDYGYTF.